Listed here are 9 T cell receptor beta chains from one sample, sequenced in a study of blood T cell repertoires in COVID-19. Data came from immunoSEQ multiplex PCR; TCRdb stores just in-frame clones and leaves some out. This sample has 150,000 to 200,000 clones, with about 82% found just once. The sequenced sample consisted of peripheral blood. The receptors were gathered from a man aged 50 to 60 with active or convalescent COVID-19.

The V gene is TRBV3-1 (or the pseudogene TRBV3-2), the J gene TRBJ2-2; 10 bases line up with TRBD1. The J segment lost 6 bases and the V segment lost 0 bases, leaving 7 bases of the junction unmatched. Germline loops: CDR1 LGHDT, CDR2 YNNKEL (reference sequence). This CDR3 has 17 residues. CDR3 loop: CASSQEGGTGVPGELFF. The DNA for the CDR3 is TGTGCCAGCAGCCAAGAAGGAGGGACAGGGGTCCCCGGGGAGCTGTTTTTT.

J is TRBJ2-7 and V is TRBV15; D is perhaps TRBD2 (5 bases). Between the trimmed V and J ends, which lost 3 bases and 2 bases, there was a span of 14 bases. There are 15 residues in the CDR3. The germline V gene has CDR1 LNHNV and CDR2 YYDKDF (reference sequence). The CDR3 nucleotides are TGTGCCACCAGCAGCGTCGGGGTAGGAGCCTACGAGCAGTACTTC. Its translation: CATSSVGVGAYEQYF.

The chain recombines TRBV6-5 with TRBJ1-6; D is unclear. V was pared by 3 bases and J by 0 bases, with 6 bases between. Per germline, CDR1 MNHEY and CDR2 SVGAGI. CDR3 length: 15 amino acids. Here the CDR3 reads CASSYVSSYNSPLHF. The DNA of the CDR3 is TGTGCCAGCAGTTATGTGAGCTCCTATAATTCACCCCTCCACTTT.

The V gene is TRBV14, the J gene TRBJ2-1; 14 bases are shared with TRBD2. Germline CDR1 is SGHDN and CDR2 is FVKESK. V was clipped by 1 base and J by 9 bases; unmatched bases: 5. The CDR3 totals 16 residues. CDR3: CASSQAGTSGGGEQFF. As DNA, the CDR3 is TGTGCCAGCAGCCAAGCGGGGACTAGCGGGGGAGGTGAGCAGTTCTTC. Filled out from reference TRBV14 and TRBJ2-1, the complete variable domain reads EAGVTQFPSHSVIEKGQTVTLRCDPISGHDNLYWYRRVMGKEIKFLLHFVKESKQDESGMPNNRFLAERTGGTYSTLKVQPAELEDSGVYFCASSQAGTSGGGEQFFGPGTRLTVL.

The J gene is TRBJ1-1, the V gene TRBV5-3; no clear D gene. TRBV5-3 is noted as an ORF with a role that remains uncertain. This CDR3 spans 14 amino acids. The ends were cut back, 0 bases at V and 2 bases at J, with 8 bases in the middle. CDR3 residues: CARSLAQINTEAFF. The CDR3 bases are TGTGCCAGAAGCTTGGCACAAATTAACACTGAAGCTTTCTTT.

This sequence joins TRBV19 and TRBJ2-7; a possible D gene is TRBD1 (6 bases). The CDR3 length is 15 residues. Germline V CDR1 and CDR2: LNHDA, SQIVND (reference sequence). Trimming took off 1 base at V and 5 bases at J, with 15 bases between the two ends. The CDR3 bases are TGTGCCAGTAGTATAGTGGACAGCCCTACCGACGAGCAGTACTTC. Translating gives CASSIVDSPTDEQYF.

The chain combines TRBV5-6 with TRBJ2-2, with D maybe TRBD2 (6 bases). The V gene lost 4 bases and the J gene lost 0 bases, with 7 bases spanning the gap. From germline, CDR1 is SGHDT and CDR2 YYEEEE. The CDR3 contains 14 residues. The CDR3 loop reads CASSPGANTGELFF. The CDR3 nucleotides are TGTGCCAGCAGCCCGGGGGCGAACACCGGGGAGCTGTTTTTT.

The rearrangement joins TRBV19 to TRBJ2-7, with D perhaps TRBD2 (6 bases). This CDR3 is built from 15 residues. Trimming removed 10 bases from V and 2 bases from J, with 21 bases in between. CDR1 LNHDA and CDR2 SQIVND come from the germline V gene (reference sequence). The DNA for the CDR3 is TGTGCCACCCGCACGATGGGGACTGATACCTACGAGCAGTACTTC. Translated: CATRTMGTDTYEQYF.

The chain couples TRBV19 to TRBJ2-5; TRBD2 matches at 10 bases. The germline V gene has CDR1 LNHDA and CDR2 SQIVND (reference sequence). V trimming: 2 bases; J trimming: 0 bases; junction bases outside the gene matches: 9. The CDR3 totals 18 residues. Written as DNA, the CDR3 is TGTGCCAGTAGTATACGAAGCGGGGGGGCAAGGTACCAAGAGACCCAGTACTTC. Its protein product is CASSIRSGGARYQETQYF.